This TCR beta chain was identified in a study of OX40 agonist ivuxolimab in advanced cancers. Study-wide context: Hepatocellular carcinoma, melanoma, renal cell or head and neck cancer was diagnosed in the dose-escalation patients. Enrollees could have had prior anti-PD-1, anti-PD-L1 or anti-CTLA-4 therapy, which 40% to 45% had received.

Peripheral blood came from all dose cohorts at three timepoints. The assay was immunoSEQ multiplex PCR, and TCRdb's table has in-frame clones only and misses some. The sample contains over 6,000 clones, around 78% of which appear only once. V was pared by 1 base and J by 3 bases, with 1 base between. The CDR3 runs to 11 residues. Germline assignment: CDR1 SGHDN and CDR2 FVKESK. This clonotype was sampled from an adult with an advanced solid tumor such as melanoma, head and neck, liver or kidney cancer. The material sequenced was CD4+ or CD8+ T cells sorted from blood, taken in a trial of the OX40 agonist ivuxolimab. The chain is built from TRBV14 and TRBJ2-7, with D unresolved. The CDR3 region is CASSQGYEQYF. CDR3 DNA sequence: TGTGCCAGCAGCCAAGGCTACGAGCAGTACTTC. Complete variable domain (other parts from reference TRBV14 and TRBJ2-7): EAGVTQFPSHSVIEKGQTVTLRCDPISGHDNLYWYRRVMGKEIKFLLHFVKESKQDESGMPNNRFLAERTGGTYSTLKVQPAELEDSGVYFCASSQGYEQYFGPGTRLTVT.